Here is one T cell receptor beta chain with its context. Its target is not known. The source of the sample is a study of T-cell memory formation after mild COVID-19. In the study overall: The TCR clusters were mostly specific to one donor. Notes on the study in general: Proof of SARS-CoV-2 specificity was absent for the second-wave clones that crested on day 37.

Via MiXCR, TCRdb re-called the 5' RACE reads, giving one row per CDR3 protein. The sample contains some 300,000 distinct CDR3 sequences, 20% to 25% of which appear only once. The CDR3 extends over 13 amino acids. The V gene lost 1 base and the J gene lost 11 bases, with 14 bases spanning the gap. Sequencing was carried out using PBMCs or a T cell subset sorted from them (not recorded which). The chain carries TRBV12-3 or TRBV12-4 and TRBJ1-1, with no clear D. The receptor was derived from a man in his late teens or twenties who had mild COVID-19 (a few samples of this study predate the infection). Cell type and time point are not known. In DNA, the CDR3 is TGTGCCAGCAGTTTAGGGGTATCTCTATCTGCTTTCTTT. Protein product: CASSLGVSLSAFF.